The clone carrying this T cell receptor beta chain was counted many times. The target antigen is unknown. This sample was included in a study of T cells after yellow fever vaccination. Study-level background: Low-cell-number fractions were prepared with SMART-Seq v4 Ultra Low Input.

Study-level results: Though weaker, the secondary response peaked faster, on day 5 versus 15. Overlap between CD4 and CD8 compartments was detected for a small share of clonotypes. The booster response re-showed most primary clones: more than 95% CD4, 88% CD8.

TCRdb passed the 5' RACE reads through MiXCR, listing each CDR3 protein once. The sample shows around 180,000 distinct CDR3 sequences, 6.2% of them seen only once. This clonotype was obtained from a man aged 18 to 29 who received the YFV17D yellow fever vaccine. Sequenced here: CD4+ T cells sorted from PBMCs, sampled on the day of the first yellow fever vaccination.

The CDR3 sequence: CASSFPDRGQPQHF. Here the CDR3 DNA reads TGTGCCAGCAGCTTCCCCGACAGGGGTCAGCCCCAGCATTTT. The chain carries TRBV7-8 and TRBJ1-5; TRBD1 matches 8 bases. V was pared by 3 bases and J by 6 bases, with 4 bases of the junction left unmatched. There are 14 residues in the CDR3. The germline CDR1 and CDR2 sequences are SGHVS and FQNEAQ.